Following are 3 T cell receptor beta chains from one sample sequenced in a study of shared clonotypes between healthy human individuals. Method: immunoSEQ multiplex PCR; TCRdb's copy keeps in-frame clones and lacks some. The table lists some 580,000 clones, more than 95% of them singletons, with about 0.06% in the top ten. The sequencing input was naive CD4+ T cells sorted from blood. The sample's subset: CD45RA+ positively selected. The receptors shown here come from a woman in her twenties or thirties in good health.

The genes are TRBV18 and TRBJ2-7, with 10 bases fitting TRBD1. The length of the CDR3 is 16 residues. The J segment lost 3 bases and the V segment lost 2 bases, leaving 7 bases of the junction unmatched. Germline loops: CDR1 KGHSH, CDR2 LQKENI. The CDR3 spells CASSPKRTGGNYEQYF. The DNA for the CDR3 is TGTGCCAGCTCACCAAAACGGACAGGGGGGAACTACGAGCAGTACTTC.

The V and J genes are TRBV4-1 and TRBJ2-2, with 7 bases matching TRBD2. The CDR3 is 18 amino acids. V was pared by 1 base and J by 4 bases, with 12 bases of the junction left unmatched. The germline V gene has CDR1 MGHRA and CDR2 YSYEKL. The CDR3 region is CASSQGARGAGRTGELFF. The CDR3 DNA follows: TGCGCCAGCAGCCAAGGGGCGCGGGGAGCGGGACGCACCGGGGAGCTGTTTTTT.

The chain combines TRBV7-9 with TRBJ2-5, with D hard to call. The V gene's germline CDR1 is SEHNR and CDR2 FQNEAQ (reference sequence). The CDR3 is made up of 17 amino acids. V lost 3 bases to trimming and J lost 2 bases, with 19 bases between them. For the CDR3, the DNA is TGTGCCAGCAGCTTGCACGTGGTTCCCATATCACAAGAGACCCAGTACTTC. This gives the protein CASSLHVVPISQETQYF. Using reference TRBV7-9 and TRBJ2-5 for the parts outside the CDR3, the full variable domain is DTGVSQNPRHKITKRGQNVTFRCDPISEHNRLYWYRQTLGQGPEFLTYFQNEAQLEKSRLLSDRFSAERPKGSFSTLEIQRTEQGDSAMYLCASSLHVVPISQETQYFGPGTRLLVL.